This TCR beta chain originates from a study of T cell repertoires in cytomegalovirus infection. Study-wide context: Based on public TCR beta signatures, there were indications of CMV infection and of a matching HLA type. General study points: Identification of carriers of CMV plus the relevant HLA was performed using cumulative public TCR beta family frequency.

On this clonotype itself: The target antigen is unknown.

TCRdb processed the reads anew with MiXCR; each CDR3 protein has one entry. The sample yields under 300,000 distinct CDR3 sequences, 15% to 20% seen once. V lost 5 bases to trimming and J lost 1 base; unmatched junction nucleotides: 8. This CDR3 spans 16 amino acids. The specimen sequenced was CD8+ T cells from PBMCs. The chain joins TRBV12-3 or TRBV12-4 to TRBJ2-5; 9 bases fit TRBD1. The receptor comes from a human donor in good health (CMV status not recorded). Some clones in this sample may be carry-over from other donors' samples. The CDR3 spells CASSPSGTGLQETQYF. DNA for the CDR3: TGTGCCAGCAGTCCGTCCGGGACAGGGCTCCAAGAGACCCAGTACTTC.